These 2 T cell receptor beta chains share one sample of origin, sequenced in a study of HIV-infected patients and healthy controls. Around 450 ng RNA was reverse transcribed with alpha and beta constant-region primers. Separate chain-specific third strand synthesis with multiplexing indices produced the alpha and beta libraries. TCRdb ran MiXCR on the 5' RACE reads and lists one entry per CDR3 protein. This sample has roughly 13,000 distinct CDR3 sequences; roughly a tenth occur once, and the top ten carry nearly 6.5%. Whole blood was used without fractionation, so all unsorted peripheral T cells were included. The sequenced material came from blood. The receptors were gathered from an adult in good health.

This clonotype was counted ten times or more. This chain joins TRBV7-2 and TRBJ2-1, with 7 bases identical to TRBD2. The CDR3 has 19 residues. Trimming cost V 3 bases and J 0 bases; bases outside gene matches: 14. In germline, CDR1 is SGHTA, CDR2 FQGNSA. CDR3 sequence (DNA): TGTGCCAGCAGCTTCCCAAGGGGACGCGGGGGAAGCTCCTACAATGAGCAGTTCTTC. It yields the protein CASSFPRGRGGSSYNEQFF.

This clonotype was recorded once. This chain links TRBV4-1 with TRBJ1-5, with a tentative D call TRBD1 (6 bases). Deletions cut 2 bases from V and 3 bases from J, with 23 bases between. There are 19 residues in the CDR3. Per germline, CDR1 MGHRA and CDR2 YSYEKL. CDR3 DNA: TGCGCCAGCAGCCAACATGTCCCCGGGGGGGGGCAGAACAATCAGCCCCAGCATTTT. Its translation: CASSQHVPGGGQNNQPQHF.